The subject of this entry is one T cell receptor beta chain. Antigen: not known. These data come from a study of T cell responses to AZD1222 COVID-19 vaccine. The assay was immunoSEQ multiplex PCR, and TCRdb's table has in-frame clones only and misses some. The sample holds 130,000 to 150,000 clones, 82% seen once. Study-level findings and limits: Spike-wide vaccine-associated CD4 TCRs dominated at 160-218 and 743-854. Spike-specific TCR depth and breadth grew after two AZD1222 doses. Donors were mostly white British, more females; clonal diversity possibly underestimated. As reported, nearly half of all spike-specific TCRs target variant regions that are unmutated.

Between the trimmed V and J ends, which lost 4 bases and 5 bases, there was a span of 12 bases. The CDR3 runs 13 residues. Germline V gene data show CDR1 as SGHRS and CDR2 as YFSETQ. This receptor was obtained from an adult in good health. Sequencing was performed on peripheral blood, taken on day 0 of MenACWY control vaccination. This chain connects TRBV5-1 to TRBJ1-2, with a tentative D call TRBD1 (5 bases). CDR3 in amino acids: CASSGDSIYGYTF. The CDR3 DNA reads TGCGCCAGCAGCGGCGACAGCATATATGGCTACACCTTC.